These T cell receptor beta chains were read from a single sample in a study of control samples from healthy donors and cancer patients. Measured with immunoSEQ multiplex PCR; TCRdb has only the in-frame clones, and not every one. The sample has 140,000 or so clones; approximately 91% are singletons. The material sequenced was blood. These receptors were obtained from a man under 40 in good health. Each CDR3 is given with its conserved first and last residue. Each record gives: CDR3 protein, J gene, V gene.

CDR3aa: CASSAYPSNEQFF
j_gene: TRBJ2-1
v_gene: TRBV21-1

CDR3aa: CASREDSSGGYTF
j_gene: TRBJ1-2
v_gene: TRBV6-5

CDR3aa: CASSPGTGRNNQPQHF
j_gene: TRBJ1-5
v_gene: TRBV7-2

CDR3aa: CASSFRGYDNSPLHF
j_gene: TRBJ1-6
v_gene: TRBV7-2

CDR3aa: CASSQAVLGGSAGELFF
j_gene: TRBJ2-2
v_gene: TRBV4-3

CDR3aa: CASSSEFSSYNSPLHF
j_gene: TRBJ1-6
v_gene: TRBV6-5

CDR3aa: CASTYYNEQFF
j_gene: TRBJ2-1
v_gene: TRBV7-9

CDR3aa: CASTRDRGSNYGYTF
j_gene: TRBJ1-2
v_gene: TRBV9

CDR3aa: CASSIGGAPAFF
j_gene: TRBJ1-1
v_gene: TRBV19

CDR3aa: CASSLGAANYGYTF
j_gene: TRBJ1-2
v_gene: TRBV5-4

CDR3aa: CASSPRGVAANTGELFF
j_gene: TRBJ2-2
v_gene: TRBV18

CDR3aa: CASSLFRTPLLETQYF
j_gene: TRBJ2-5
v_gene: TRBV7-6

CDR3aa: CALVRGVYEQYF
j_gene: TRBJ2-7
v_gene: TRBV30

CDR3aa: CASSMLREKLFF
j_gene: TRBJ1-4
v_gene: TRBV11-3

CDR3aa: CASSQDTGQGSYEQYF
j_gene: TRBJ2-7
v_gene: TRBV3-1/TRBV3-2

CDR3aa: CASSPGSSTYEQYF
j_gene: TRBJ2-7
v_gene: TRBV7-9

CDR3aa: CASSRKENTEAFF
j_gene: TRBJ1-1
v_gene: TRBV2

CDR3aa: CASSIGVSSYNEQFF
j_gene: TRBJ2-1
v_gene: TRBV19

CDR3aa: CASSQDGGWGGEQYF
j_gene: TRBJ2-7
v_gene: TRBV4-3

CDR3aa: CASSLVSPYGYTF
j_gene: TRBJ1-2
v_gene: TRBV6-6

CDR3aa: CASSEPRHPSNQPQHF
j_gene: TRBJ1-5
v_gene: TRBV9

CDR3aa: CASSLVAGARETQYF
j_gene: TRBJ2-5
v_gene: TRBV7-9

CDR3aa: CASSGAGVGTDTQYF
j_gene: TRBJ2-3
v_gene: TRBV9

CDR3aa: CASSYEGQGIGYGYTF
j_gene: TRBJ1-2
v_gene: TRBV6-5

CDR3aa: CASRSSIGEQYF
j_gene: TRBJ2-7
v_gene: TRBV6-5

CDR3aa: CASTEWPGGSYEQYF
j_gene: TRBJ2-7
v_gene: TRBV2

CDR3aa: CASSKEVLTEAFF
j_gene: TRBJ1-1
v_gene: TRBV21-1

CDR3aa: CASSQERLLGNEQFF
j_gene: TRBJ2-1
v_gene: TRBV3-1/TRBV3-2

CDR3aa: CASISGATDTQYF
j_gene: TRBJ2-3
v_gene: TRBV2

CDR3aa: CASSQADRGPNYGYTF
j_gene: TRBJ1-2
v_gene: TRBV3-1/TRBV3-2

CDR3aa: CASSLLASSGRVGAYEQYF
j_gene: TRBJ2-7
v_gene: TRBV7-2

CDR3aa: CASSLDYRTYNEQFF
j_gene: TRBJ2-1
v_gene: TRBV7-2